What follows are 5 T cell receptor beta chains derived from one specimen sequenced in a study of radiation and T cells in renal cell carcinoma (dated by TCRdb to 2018 to 2021). In light of the paper, this sample's time point label describes: blood 2 weeks post-SBRT. The sample's treatment or condition label, in plain terms: 15 Gy SBRT to primary tumor, nephrectomy 4 weeks later. Library method: the immunoSEQ multiplex PCR assay. This is the immuneACCESS table as TCRdb keeps it, with only in-frame sequences that have V and J called. A part of the clones is gone; compared with another copy, unresolved V genes explain less than half, and the rest is unexplained. This sample holds 95,000 to 150,000 clones; 81% were observed only once. 5.8% of the sample is taken by the ten largest. The sample here was blood, taken from a patient whose treatment included radiotherapy and nephrectomy. These receptor sequences come from a man aged 50-59 years with renal cell carcinoma.

CDR3 residues: CASGTGPNTEAFF. CDR3 nucleotide sequence: TGTGCCAGCGGGACAGGGCCGAACACTGAAGCTTTCTTT. The V gene is TRBV7-2, the J gene TRBJ1-1, with TRBD1 matching over 9 bases. Germline V gene lookup returns CDR1 SGHTA and CDR2 FQGNSA. This CDR3 region has 13 residues. The V gene end was trimmed by 8 bases and the J gene end by 1 base; junction bases not matched to a gene: 2.

V is TRBV30 and J is TRBJ2-3; D not resolved. This CDR3 is 13 amino acids long. Germline V gene sequence: CDR1 GTSNPN, CDR2 SVGIG (reference sequence). The V end was cut by 2 bases, the J end by 3 bases, with 9 bases between. CDR3 protein: CAWSPSHTDTQYF. The CDR3 DNA reads as TGTGCCTGGAGTCCCTCTCATACAGATACGCAGTATTTT.

This clone appeared once. This rearrangement joins TRBV5-1 to TRBJ1-4; D is unresolved. With 2 bases removed from V and 5 bases from J, the gap between germline ends came to 7 bases. The CDR3 has 13 residues. Looked up from germline, CDR1 is SGHRS and CDR2 is YFSETQ. Here the CDR3 reads CASSLWENEKLFF. The CDR3 DNA is TGCGCCAGCAGCTTATGGGAAAATGAAAAACTGTTTTTT. Using reference TRBV5-1 and TRBJ1-4 for the parts outside the CDR3, the full variable domain is KAGVTQTPRYLIKTRGQQVTLSCSPISGHRSVSWYQQTPGQGLQFLFEYFSETQRNKGNFPGRFSGRQFSNSRSEMNVSTLELGDSALYLCASSLWENEKLFFGSGTQLSVL.

The rearrangement joins TRBV6-1 to TRBJ2-4, with D uncertain. The CDR3 is 12 amino acids. V lost 4 bases and J lost 7, with 8 bases in between. Germline-derived CDR1 and CDR2 are MNHNS and SASEGT. The CDR3 is CASSATANIQYF. In nucleotides, the CDR3 is TGTGCCAGCAGTGCAACGGCCAACATTCAGTACTTC.

This chain uses TRBV6-1 with TRBJ1-2, with D unclear. CDR3 length: 13 amino acids. V dropped 2 bases and J dropped 8 bases, with 12 bases sitting between them. Germline V lookup: CDR1 MNHNS, CDR2 SASEGT. The CDR3 here is CASSERERGGYTF. The CDR3 nucleotides read TGTGCCAGCAGTGAAAGGGAGCGAGGCGGCTACACCTTC.